The text below deals with one T cell receptor (beta chain). The data derive from a study of blood T cell repertoires in COVID-19. Looking at the study overall: Sites in the United States, Italy and Spain provided acute and convalescent COVID-19 samples.

CDR1 MDHEN and CDR2 SYDVKM come from the germline V gene. The CDR3 spans 13 residues. The V end was cut by 8 bases, the J end by 1 base, with 10 bases between. TCRdb keeps only in-frame clones here, not all; method: immunoSEQ multiplex PCR. Altogether some 240,000 clones are present, 80% being singletons, with the ten largest covering 9.5% to 15%. The chain couples TRBV28 to TRBJ2-3; no definite D call. Input material: peripheral blood. The clonotype was recovered from a human donor in a cohort sampled during active COVID-19. The CDR3: CASRVPGTDTQYF. The CDR3 bases are TGTGCCAGCCGAGTCCCGGGCACAGATACGCAGTATTTT.